The clone carrying this T cell receptor (beta chain) was observed a handful of times. Some clones are missing from TCRdb's copy, which holds only in-frame ones; the method was immunoSEQ multiplex PCR. Found here are around 44,000 clones, roughly 90% of them singletons; the top ten hold around a sixth. The sample originates from a study of radiotherapy plus CTLA-4 blockade in lung cancer. The CDR3 runs 15 residues. Per germline, CDR1 SGHRS and CDR2 YFSETQ. The V segment lost 2 bases and the J segment 4 bases; nucleotides outside the gene matches: 4. The clonotype originates from a human donor with non-small cell lung cancer that progressed on radiotherapy plus ipilimumab. Some clones in this sample may be carry-over from other donors' samples. The rearrangement uses TRBV5-1 and TRBJ2-2, with 8 bases lining up with TRBD1. Sequences were derived from peripheral blood, sampled from a patient treated with radiotherapy plus ipilimumab. CDR3 nucleotide sequence: TGCGCCAGCAGCTTACAGGGGGACCCCACCGGGGAGCTGTTTTTT. This encodes CASSLQGDPTGELFF. The complete variable domain, with remaining parts taken from reference TRBV5-1 and TRBJ2-2, reads KAGVTQTPRYLIKTRGQQVTLSCSPISGHRSVSWYQQTPGQGLQFLFEYFSETQRNKGNFPGRFSGRQFSNSRSEMNVSTLELGDSALYLCASSLQGDPTGELFFGEGSRLTVL.